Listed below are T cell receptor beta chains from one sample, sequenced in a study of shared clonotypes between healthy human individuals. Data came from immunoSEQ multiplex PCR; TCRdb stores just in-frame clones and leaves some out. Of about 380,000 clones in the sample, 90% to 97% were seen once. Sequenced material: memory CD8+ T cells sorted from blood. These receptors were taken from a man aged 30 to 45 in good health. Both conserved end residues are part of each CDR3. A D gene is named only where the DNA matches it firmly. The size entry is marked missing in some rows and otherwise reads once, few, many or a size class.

TGTGCCAGCAGCTTAAAGGACAGCACTGAAGCTTTCTTT CASSLKDSTEAFF TRBJ1-1 - - TRBV7-6
TGTGCCAGCAGTTCAATTCGGGGGCGTGGGGCCAACGTCCTGACTTTC CASSSIRGRGANVLTF TRBJ2-6 - - TRBV28
TGTGCCGCGAACCACGGGGGGGACACCGGGGAGCTGTTTTTT CAANHGGDTGELFF TRBJ2-2 TRBD2 - TRBV10-3
TGTGCCAGCAGCTTGAGGGACTCCTTAGCGGGCCCTAATGGCGAGCAGTACTTC CASSLRDSLAGPNGEQYF TRBJ2-7 TRBD2 - TRBV5-7
TGTGCCAGCAGCTTGGGACACTCCTACGAGCAGTACTTC CASSLGHSYEQYF TRBJ2-7 - - TRBV5-6
TGCGCCAGCAGGCGGGCCTCCCAAGAGACCCAGTACTTC CASRRASQETQYF TRBJ2-5 - - TRBV5-1
TGTGCCAGCAGTCCCCGGACAGGGGATGAGCAGTTCTTC CASSPRTGDEQFF TRBJ2-1 TRBD1 - TRBV6-4
TGTGCCAGCAGTTACCGGGACAGGGACTACGAGCAGTACTTC CASSYRDRDYEQYF TRBJ2-7 TRBD1 - TRBV6-5
TGTGCCAGCAGCAGGGCGTACGAGCAGTACTTC CASSRAYEQYF TRBJ2-7 - - TRBV28
TGTGCCAGCAGTGGGGGACAGGGCACCGGGGAGCTGTTTTTT CASSGGQGTGELFF TRBJ2-2 TRBD1 - TRBV6-1
TGTGCCAGCAGCCTTCTAGAGCTTGAAGCTTTCTTT CASSLLELEAFF TRBJ1-1 - - TRBV5-5
TGTGCCAGCAGCTTTGGTTCCTCCTACGAGCAGTACTTC CASSFGSSYEQYF TRBJ2-7 - once TRBV11-2
TGCGCCAGCAGCTTGGGACAGCCCACAGATACGCAGTATTTT CASSLGQPTDTQYF TRBJ2-3 - few TRBV5-1
TGTGCCAGCAGTTACTCGACAGGGCAAGAGACCCAGTACTTC CASSYSTGQETQYF TRBJ2-5 TRBD1 - TRBV6-5
TGTGCCAGCAGTCTAAAGACAGCCTACGAGCAGTACTTC CASSLKTAYEQYF TRBJ2-7 - - TRBV27
TGTGCCAGCAGCCGTGTCGGGCGGGAGTTCAACGAGCAGTACTTC CASSRVGREFNEQYF TRBJ2-7 TRBD2 - TRBV28
TGTGCCAGCAGTGGGACAAAAAACAATGAGCAGTTCTTC CASSGTKNNEQFF TRBJ2-1 - - TRBV25-1
TGTGCCAGCAGTGAAACAGAAGGACCTTCCTACGAGCAGTACTTC CASSETEGPSYEQYF TRBJ2-7 - - TRBV6-1
TGTGCCAGCACTCTAGCGGGAGAGACCTACGAGCAGTACTTC CASTLAGETYEQYF TRBJ2-7 TRBD2 - TRBV28
TGTGCCACCAGCAGAGATCATCTAGGATCCTACGAGCAGTACTTC CATSRDHLGSYEQYF TRBJ2-7 - - TRBV15
TGCAGCGTCGGACTAGCGGGACCCCCCTACGAGCAGTACTTC CSVGLAGPPYEQYF TRBJ2-7 TRBD2 - TRBV29-1
TGCAGCGGCAGACTAGCGGGAGGCAACGAGCAGTACTTC CSGRLAGGNEQYF TRBJ2-7 TRBD2 - TRBV29-1
TGCGCCAGCAGCTTGGTAGGGGACAGGGGGGCTGGGGCCAACGTCCTGACTTTC CASSLVGDRGAGANVLTF TRBJ2-6 TRBD1 - TRBV5-1
TGTGCCAGCAGTTTCGCGGACAGGGCATTAGAAAAACTGTTTTTT CASSFADRALEKLFF TRBJ1-4 TRBD1 - TRBV6-7
TGTGCCAGTAGTCCCGACAGGGGCGGAGCAGATACGCAGTATTTT CASSPDRGGADTQYF TRBJ2-3 TRBD1 - TRBV19
TGCGCCAGCAGGGCAACCTACGAGCAGTACTTC CASRATYEQYF TRBJ2-7 - - TRBV5-1
TGTGCCAGCAGTGATGTGAAGCGGGGGCCGGGGACCCAGTACTTC CASSDVKRGPGTQYF TRBJ2-5 TRBD2 - TRBV2
TGTGCCTGGAGTTTCCGGGAGGGCCCAGATACGCAGTATTTT CAWSFREGPDTQYF TRBJ2-3 TRBD2 - TRBV30
TGCAGCGGTTTAGCGGGAGGCTACAATGAGCAGTTCTTC CSGLAGGYNEQFF TRBJ2-1 TRBD2 - TRBV29-1
TGCGCCAGCAGCTTGGGTGGACTAGAGAACACCGGGGAGCTGTTTTTT CASSLGGLENTGELFF TRBJ2-2 TRBD2 few TRBV5-1